One sample yielded the 21 T cell receptor beta chains listed below, sequenced in a study of beta chain features in type 1 diabetes. Reverse transcribing all isolated RNA meant expressed TCRB transcripts were sequenced. TCRdb's copy holds only in-frame clones and misses some; the assay was immunoSEQ multiplex PCR. The data hold some 230,000 clones, with 9.6% observed a single time. The source material was naive CD4+ T cells from blood. These receptors were taken from a young woman in good health.

The chain has TRBV23-1 and TRBJ2-6; weak D call: TRBD1 (6 bases). TRBV23-1 is filed as an ORF, its function uncertain. The V and J ends lost 6 bases and 0 bases respectively, with 21 bases between them. The CDR3 loop spans 19 amino acids. The DNA for the CDR3 is TGCGCCAGCAGAGCCGGACAGAAAATTTTTTGCTCTGGGGCCAACGTCCTGACTTTC. This gives the protein CASRAGQKIFCSGANVLTF.

The chain links TRBV5-1 to TRBJ2-5; 8 bases are a match to TRBD1. V shed 5 bases and J 7 bases; nucleotides not matched to a gene: 16. Germline CDR1 and CDR2: SGHRS and YFSETQ. This CDR3 comprises 16 residues. In nucleotides, the CDR3 is TGCGCCAGCAGTCCTCAGGGGGCTAGCGACGTGGTGACCCAGTACTTC. Residues: CASSPQGASDVVTQYF.

The V and J genes are TRBV6-5 and TRBJ2-6; unclear D gene. Germline V gene sequence: CDR1 MNHEY, CDR2 SVGAGI. CDR3 length: 15 amino acids. Between the trimmed V and J ends, which lost 10 bases and 0 bases, there was a span of 13 bases. CDR3 coding DNA: TGTGCCATCAACGGCGGAACCTCTGGGGCCAACGTCCTGACTTTC. It translates to CAINGGTSGANVLTF.

This chain joins TRBV4-1 and TRBJ2-7, with 9 bases that match TRBD1. The germline V gene encodes CDR1 MGHRA and CDR2 YSYEKL. V lost 2 bases to trimming and J lost 5 bases; unmatched junction nucleotides: 10. The CDR3 contains 16 residues. The CDR3 here is CASSQSGDRVPHEQYF. CDR3 DNA sequence: TGCGCCAGCAGCCAATCGGGGGACAGGGTACCCCACGAGCAGTACTTC.

This clone was seen a handful of times. The chain uses TRBV9 and TRBJ2-7; 7 nucleotides agree with TRBD2. CDR3 length: 15 amino acids. CDR1 is SGDLS, CDR2 YYNGEE, per germline. The J segment lost 7 bases and the V segment lost 4 bases, leaving 14 bases of the junction unmatched. The CDR3 bases are TGTGCCAGCAGCCCCCCCGGGACTACTCAACGGGAGCAGTACTTC. It yields the protein CASSPPGTTQREQYF.

This clone was counted between two and nine times. This chain connects TRBV15 to TRBJ2-5; TRBD2 is a possible D gene (5 bases). This CDR3 is built from 14 residues. Germline values: CDR1 LNHNV, CDR2 YYDKDF (reference sequence). Deletions cut 5 bases from V and 5 bases from J, with 15 bases between. CDR3 region: CATSEGLRDETQYF. The CDR3 DNA is TGTGCCACCAGCGAAGGGCTACGGGATGAGACCCAGTACTTC.

In its sample, this clone was seen a few times. In DNA form, the CDR3 reads TGTGCCTATATGACAGGGAGGATCGGGACCCAGTACTTC. Translating it yields CAYMTGRIGTQYF. The gene calls are TRBV30 and TRBJ2-5; D possibly corresponds to TRBD1 (7 bases). The CDR3 consists of 13 residues. The V gene lost 7 bases and the J gene lost 7 bases, with 19 bases spanning the gap. CDR1 and CDR2 (germline): GTSNPN, SVGIG (reference sequence).

This clone came up a few times. This chain links TRBV6-1 with TRBJ2-3, with TRBD1 matching 7 bases. The junction had 8 bases not matched to a gene; V was cut back by 6 bases and J by 2 bases. CDR1 and CDR2 (germline): MNHNS, SASEGT. The CDR3 contains 15 residues. The CDR3 loop is CASRPGQDYTDTQYF. The CDR3 bases are TGTGCCAGCAGACCAGGACAGGATTACACAGATACGCAGTATTTT.

The V gene is TRBV19, the J gene TRBJ1-5; 10 bases are shared with TRBD1. This CDR3 comprises 14 residues. Germline V CDR1 and CDR2: LNHDA, SQIVND (reference sequence). V was clipped by 7 bases and J by 5 bases; unmatched bases: 5. The CDR3 region has the DNA TGTGCCAGTAAGACAGGGGGCAAGTATCAGCCCCAGCATTTT. Protein sequence: CASKTGGKYQPQHF. Supplemented by reference TRBV19 and TRBJ1-5, the full variable domain reads DGGITQSPKYLFRKEGQNVTLSCEQNLNHDAMYWYRQDPGQGLRLIYYSQIVNDFQKGDIAEGYSVSREKKESFPLTVTSAQKNPTAFYLCASKTGGKYQPQHFGDGTRLSIL.

The genes are TRBV5-6 and TRBJ2-1, with no clear D. CDR3 size: 15 residues. V shed 2 bases and J shed 1 base, with 10 bases lying between them. The germline gives CDR1 SGHDT, CDR2 YYEEEE. Written as DNA, the CDR3 is TGTGCCAGCAGCTTCCAGCGTCGATCCTACAATGAGCAGTTCTTC. Its protein product is CASSFQRRSYNEQFF.

This clone has more than one count but fewer than ten. This chain uses TRBV29-1 with TRBJ1-5; TRBD1 might be the D (5 bases). V shed 4 bases and J shed 3 bases, with 7 bases lying between them. The CDR3 has 12 residues. Germline CDR1 SQVTM, CDR2 ANQGSEA. DNA of the CDR3: TGCAGCGTTGTAGGGGACAATCAGCCCCAGCATTTT. This sequence encodes CSVVGDNQPQHF.

This clone was seen a handful of times. The rearrangement uses TRBV6-5 and TRBJ2-1; 9 bases agree with TRBD2. The CDR3 loop spans 14 amino acids. The germline gives CDR1 MNHEY, CDR2 SVGAGI. The ends lost 2 bases at V and 9 bases at J; junction bases unmatched: 5. CDR3 in amino acids: CASSYLAGKGEQFF. The CDR3 DNA follows: TGTGCCAGCAGTTACCTAGCGGGAAAGGGTGAGCAGTTCTTC.

This clone was observed a handful of times. The chain recombines TRBV18 with TRBJ2-1, with 10 nucleotides matching TRBD2. Germline V gives CDR1 KGHSH, CDR2 LQKENI. Trimming took 5 bases from V and 0 from J; bases not matched to a gene: 7. The CDR3 length is 17 residues. The CDR3 region is CASSATPSGSSYNEQFF. DNA of the CDR3: TGTGCCAGCTCAGCCACTCCTAGCGGGAGCTCCTACAATGAGCAGTTCTTC.

This clone was counted between two and nine times. This chain joins TRBV11-2 and TRBJ2-3; 7 bases match TRBD1. CDR1 is SGHAT and CDR2 is FQNNGV in the germline V gene. The CDR3 consists of 12 residues. Losses at the gene ends were 3 bases for V and 14 bases for J; bases not matched to a gene: 8. The CDR3 reads CASSFRDSPGYF. CDR3 DNA: TGTGCCAGCAGCTTCCGGGACAGCCCTGGGTATTTT.

J is TRBJ2-2 and V is TRBV5-4, with TRBD2 identical over 8 bases. The V and J ends lost 0 bases and 0 bases, in that order; junction bases with no gene match: 7. The length of the CDR3 is 18 residues. The germline V gene has CDR1 SGHNT and CDR2 YYREEE (reference sequence). In DNA form, the CDR3 reads TGTGCCAGCAGCTTGGTTGTTGGGCGGGGGGCGAACACCGGGGAGCTGTTTTTT. This encodes CASSLVVGRGANTGELFF.

J is TRBJ1-1 and V is TRBV7-8; D uncertain. This CDR3 is 13 amino acids long. CDR1 is SGHVS, CDR2 FQNEAQ, per germline. Trimming left V 4 bases short and J 2 bases short, with 8 bases between. The CDR3: CASSSGLNTEAFF. Written as DNA, the CDR3 is TGTGCCAGCAGCTCTGGGCTCAACACTGAAGCTTTCTTT.

The chain employs TRBV5-1 and TRBJ1-5; D remains ambiguous. In germline, CDR1 is SGHRS, CDR2 YFSETQ. Trimming pared 1 base from V and 4 bases from J, leaving 6 bases between. This CDR3 has 13 residues. The CDR3 DNA follows: TGCGCCAGCAGCTTGTTTGCGAATCAGCCCCAGCATTTT. It encodes CASSLFANQPQHF.

The table lists this clone with a few counts. This sequence joins TRBV11-2 and TRBJ2-7, with 8 nucleotides matching TRBD1. Losses at the gene ends were 5 bases for V and 6 bases for J; bases not matched to a gene: 12. The germline gives CDR1 SGHAT, CDR2 FQNNGV. CDR3 length equals 15 residues. CDR3 in DNA: TGTGCCAGCAGCCCTCGGACAGGGTACTCTCGCGAGCAGTACTTC. Its protein is CASSPRTGYSREQYF. Looking up the rest from reference TRBV11-2 and TRBJ2-7 gives the full variable domain: EAGVAQSPRYKIIEKRQSVAFWCNPISGHATLYWYQQILGQGPKLLIQFQNNGVVDDSQLPKDRFSAERLKGVDSTLKIQPAKLEDSAVYLCASSPRTGYSREQYFGPGTRLTVT.

V is TRBV5-6 and J is TRBJ2-1, with TRBD2 matching over 7 bases. CDR1 and CDR2 from the germline V gene are SGHDT and YYEEEE. The V and J ends lost 5 bases and 6 bases, in that order; junction bases with no gene match: 14. This CDR3 is built from 16 residues. CDR3 coding DNA: TGTGCCAGCAGTTCAATTTTGGGGGGGGTTCTCAATGAGCAGTTCTTC. Translated, it gives CASSSILGGVLNEQFF.

This clone was counted between two and nine times. The V gene is TRBV7-9, the J gene TRBJ2-3, with 12 bases lining up with TRBD1. The CDR3 spans 15 residues. The germline V gene has CDR1 SEHNR and CDR2 FQNEAQ (reference sequence). Germline trimming cut 6 bases from V and 2 bases from J; bases unmatched to any gene: 3. This CDR3 is CASSKGQGATDTQYF. The DNA of the CDR3 is TGTGCCAGCAGTAAGGGACAGGGGGCCACAGATACGCAGTATTTT.

This clone has just a few counts. This chain connects TRBV2 to TRBJ2-2; D gene unclear. Germline CDR1 is SNHLY and CDR2 is FYNNEI. The CDR3 is 14 residues long. With 6 bases removed from V and 4 bases from J, the gap between germline ends came to 12 bases. For the CDR3, the DNA is TGTGCCAGCAGGGCCCTTTTGGCCACCGGGGAGCTGTTTTTT. This encodes CASRALLATGELFF.